Given below is one TCR beta chain in context. Its antigen is not known. J was trimmed by 4 bases and V by 0 bases; bases with no gene match: 14. The germline V gene encodes CDR1 SGHTS and CDR2 YDEGEE. This CDR3 spans 18 amino acids. The protocol was immunoSEQ multiplex PCR, while the TCRdb copy is restricted to in-frame clones and leaves out a portion. The sample includes about 38,000 clones, roughly 94% of them seen just once. The entry originates in a study of T cells in tuberculosis. Broader study findings: GEM motif frequencies gave over 55% accuracy; the GMM repertoire gave approximately 90%.

The time point is: new active TB diagnosis, blood taken before or within 7 days of starting treatment. The chain is built from TRBV5-8 and TRBJ1-1; 8 nucleotides match TRBD1. Here the sequenced sample was PBMCs, taken at tuberculosis diagnosis. This sequence was found in an adult with tuberculosis. The CDR3: CASSLGARTGSFTTEAFF. The CDR3, as DNA: TGTGCCAGCAGCTTGGGGGCTAGGACAGGGAGTTTCACCACTGAAGCTTTCTTT. Drawing the rest from reference TRBV5-8 and TRBJ1-1, the complete variable domain is EAGVTQSPTHLIKTRGQQATLRCSPISGHTSVYWYQQALGLGLQFLLWYDEGEERNRGNFPPRFSGRQFPNYSSELNVNALELEDSALYLCASSLGARTGSFTTEAFFGQGTRLTVV.